This T cell receptor beta chain was observed in a study of monozygotic twins with inflammatory bowel disease (dated by TCRdb to about 2019). The study in broad terms: The full study comprised some 30 monozygotic twin pairs: nine German pairs (four IBD-concordant, five IBD-discordant) and 19 IBD-discordant Danish pairs. The search for disease-associated traits relied mainly on comparing IBD patients with their genetically identical healthy co-twins within discordant pairs. Each individual had, on average, about 151 000 unique TCRalpha sequences and 181 000 unique TCRbeta sequences available for analysis. The paper as a whole reports these results and caveats: Because patients were on differing immunosuppressive treatments, the repertoires may have picked up extra background noise and inter-individual variability. Compared with healthy twins, IBD patients had fewer clonotypes in common with other individuals, a difference most pronounced in patients showing signs of disease activity. The results gave no support for a single strong signal or clonotype linked to IBD. Repertoire similarity did not differ between concordant and discordant twins, possibly due to limited statistical power. The analysis was unable to tell apart different T cell subtypes. IBD patients had lower TCRbeta repertoire diversity, measured by the inverse Simpson index, than their healthy co-twins.

CDR1 and CDR2, looked up from the germline V gene, are SQVTM and ANQGSEA. The CDR3, from cysteine to phenylalanine, totals 16 residues. Only the protein is on record. The library was built by means of 5' RACE. The input for every TCR library was around 4,000 ng of total RNA. For each sample, cDNA was synthesized in eight separate reactions using SMARTScribe reverse transcriptase. During cDNA synthesis, template switching introduced unique molecular identifiers that contained a 6-nucleotide sample barcode. Amplification of TCRalpha and TCRbeta cDNA involved two nested PCRs of approximately 16 and 10 cycles, and each PCR was followed by bead purification. Before amplification, the cDNA was treated with uracil DNA-glycosylase and purified using the QIAquick PCR purification kit. The second PCR added Illumina TruSeq-compatible adapters along with sample-specific barcodes. TapeStation and Qubit were used to check library quality and concentration, and roughly 4.9 ng of each library was pooled. Sequencing of pooled libraries was carried out on an Illumina HiSeq2500 single-index Rapid Run using 2 x 100 bp reads and custom sequencing primers. On the study's bioinformatics: PCR and sequencing errors were corrected by UMI-based consensus assembly using MiGEC version 1.2.6. MiXCR version 2.1.1 was used for V(D)J alignment, clonotype assembly and CDR3 extraction. To normalise gene usage, clonotype sharing and MAIT/NKT TCR abundance, the analysis used the top 1000, 10 000 and 20 000 clonotypes per sample. After downsampling to 27 000 UMIs, diversity was calculated as the inverse Simpson index using the vegan R package. Paired Mann-Whitney U tests were applied to discordant twin pairs, and Benjamini-Hochberg correction was used for multiple testing. TCRdb reprocessed the reads; each CDR3 protein sequence makes one entry, and DNA is unavailable. V and J calls and clone size were set by TCRdb, not the authors. The table for this sample lists some 170,000 distinct CDR3 sequences. The ten largest clones capture 6.5% to 9% of the sample.

To note about this clonotype: Its antigen is still unknown.

From each donor, an approximately 2.3 ml peripheral blood sample was drawn into PAXgene tubes and stored at -80 degrees C. Without T cell sorting, total RNA was isolated from whole blood using the PAXgene blood miRNA kit on an automated QIAcube. Peripheral blood from monozygotic twin pairs, either concordant or discordant for inflammatory bowel disease, underwent deep TCRalpha and TCRbeta repertoire profiling that used unique molecular barcoding. Smoking habits were recorded for all twin pairs, and individuals were classified as current, former or never smokers. This receptor was identified in a human donor with ulcerative colitis or Crohn's disease, or a healthy co-twin of an affected twin (not recorded which). The chain couples TRBV29-1 to TRBJ2-5; lacking DNA, the TRBD2 call made by TCRdb goes unchecked. The sequenced sample was blood. Here the CDR3 is given as CSASGTSGGARETQYF.